This entry lists 28 T cell receptor beta chains sequenced from one sample in a study of blood T cell repertoires in COVID-19. The protocol was immunoSEQ multiplex PCR, while the TCRdb copy is restricted to in-frame clones and leaves out a portion. The sample records more than 150,000 clones, around 84% being singletons. Sequencing input: peripheral blood. These receptors all come from a man aged 30-40 years with active or convalescent COVID-19.

In its sample, this clone was seen a few times. The chain couples TRBV4-3 to TRBJ1-4; D possibly corresponds to TRBD1 (6 bases). In germline, CDR1 is LGHNA, CDR2 YSLEER. Trimming stripped 0 bases from V and 7 bases from J, with 18 bases between. The length of the CDR3 is 17 residues. CDR3 nucleotide sequence: TGCGCCAGCAGCCAAGAGGGGCTTACAGGGTATAGTGAAAAACTGTTTTTT. It specifies CASSQEGLTGYSEKLFF.

The chain has TRBV27 and TRBJ1-2; 12 bases agree with TRBD1. CDR1 is MNHEY and CDR2 is SMNVEV in the germline V gene (reference sequence). The J segment lost 7 bases and the V segment lost 4 bases, leaving 10 bases of the junction unmatched. The CDR3 spans 16 residues. The CDR3 spells CASSSGTGGPFSGYTF. The CDR3 nucleotides read TGTGCCAGCAGTTCCGGGACAGGGGGCCCCTTCAGTGGCTACACCTTC.

This clone appeared once. V and J are TRBV12-3 or TRBV12-4 and TRBJ1-1; weak D call: TRBD1 (6 bases). Trimming cost V 6 bases and J 1 base, with 9 bases left between them. The CDR3 is 13 amino acids. CDR3 in amino acids: CASSQQGNTEAFF. CDR3 sequence (DNA): TGTGCCAGCAGCCAACAGGGGAACACTGAAGCTTTCTTT.

The CDR3 loop is CASRYNGQHRRNTGELFF. Written as DNA, the CDR3 is TGTGCCAGCAGATACAACGGACAGCACAGAAGGAACACCGGGGAGCTGTTTTTT. This sequence joins TRBV6-2 or TRBV6-3 and TRBJ2-2, with D perhaps matching TRBD1 (6 bases). The CDR3 contains 18 residues. Trimming left V 6 bases short and J 1 base short, with 21 bases between. Germline CDR1 MNHEY, CDR2 SVGEGT.

J is TRBJ1-4 and V is TRBV6-6, with D possibly TRBD1 on 6 matching bases. This CDR3 contains 16 residues. V gave up 7 bases and J gave up 1 base, with 16 bases separating them. Germline CDR1 MNHNY, CDR2 SVGAGI (reference sequence). Here the CDR3 reads CASKGRDTGTNEKLFF. The CDR3 nucleotides are TGTGCCAGCAAAGGCCGGGACACAGGAACTAATGAAAAACTGTTTTTT.

CDR3 sequence: CATSDFEVGGYTF. In DNA, the CDR3 is TGTGCCACCAGTGATTTTGAGGTCGGTGGCTACACCTTC. V and J are TRBV24-1 and TRBJ1-2; D is unclear. The ends were cut back, 1 base at V and 7 bases at J, with 9 bases in the middle. Germline lookup yields CDR1 KGHDR and CDR2 SFDVKD. The CDR3 sequence is 13 residues long.

This sequence joins TRBV16 and TRBJ2-1; 10 positions agree with TRBD1. CDR3 length equals 15 residues. V was clipped by 4 bases and J by 5 bases; unmatched bases: 5. Germline V gives CDR1 KGHSY, CDR2 FQNENV. CDR3: CASSPDRGADNEQFF. As DNA, the CDR3 is TGTGCCAGCAGCCCGGACAGGGGGGCGGACAATGAGCAGTTCTTC.

The chain's CDR3 is CASSKDRASRGYTF. For the CDR3, the DNA is TGTGCCAGCAGCAAGGACAGGGCGTCTAGAGGCTACACCTTC. V and J are TRBV5-6 and TRBJ1-2; 8 nucleotides agree with TRBD1. Per germline, CDR1 SGHDT and CDR2 YYEEEE. V was pared by 4 bases and J by 8 bases, with 10 bases of the junction left unmatched. This CDR3 has 14 amino acids.

The chain couples TRBV28 to TRBJ1-4; 8 bases align to TRBD1. CDR1 is MDHEN and CDR2 is SYDVKM in the germline V gene. The CDR3 runs 17 residues. The ends lost 1 base at V and 3 bases at J; junction bases unmatched: 7. This CDR3 is CASSLFRGRVANEKLFF. Written as DNA, the CDR3 is TGTGCCAGCAGTTTATTCAGGGGGCGCGTTGCTAATGAAAAACTGTTTTTT.

The chain has TRBV24-1 and TRBJ2-1; 12 positions agree with TRBD1. Trimming took 4 bases from V and 8 from J; bases not matched to a gene: 8. Germline-derived CDR1 and CDR2 are KGHDR and SFDVKD. The CDR3 covers 16 residues. This CDR3 reads CATSDLRDRGRHEQFF. In DNA form, the CDR3 reads TGTGCCACCAGTGACCTCCGGGACAGGGGGCGCCATGAGCAGTTCTTC.

This chain uses TRBV6-5 with TRBJ1-1; possible D gene TRBD1, 6 bases. Between the trimmed V and J ends, which lost 2 bases and 5 bases, there was a span of 12 bases. CDR1 and CDR2 (germline): MNHEY, SVGAGI. CDR3 length: 14 amino acids. CDR3 loop: CASSYGQIGTEAFF. CDR3 bases: TGTGCCAGCAGTTACGGACAGATCGGAACTGAAGCTTTCTTT.

The chain uses TRBV2 and TRBJ1-2; 7 nucleotides match TRBD1. The CDR3 is 13 amino acids. The J segment lost 1 base and the V segment lost 8 bases, leaving 4 bases of the junction unmatched. The germline CDR1 and CDR2 sequences are SNHLY and FYNNEI. The CDR3: CASRQGGNYGYTF. The CDR3 nucleotides read TGTGCCAGCCGACAGGGAGGTAACTATGGCTACACCTTC.

This chain uses TRBV4-2 with TRBJ2-1, with a tentative D call TRBD2 (6 bases). Between the trimmed V and J ends, which lost 2 bases and 2 bases, there was a span of 10 bases. The CDR3 consists of 15 residues. Germline V gene sequence: CDR1 LGHNA, CDR2 YNFKEQ. CDR3 amino acids: CASSQNTGAYNEQFF. CDR3 nucleotide sequence: TGTGCCAGCAGCCAAAATACGGGGGCCTACAATGAGCAGTTCTTC.

The V and J genes are TRBV7-3 and TRBJ2-5, with 11 bases aligning to TRBD2. The CDR3 has 15 amino acids. V was pared by 5 bases and J by 4 bases, with 6 bases of the junction left unmatched. Looked up from germline, CDR1 is SGHTA and CDR2 is FQGTGA. CDR3 DNA: TGTGCCAGCAGCCAGGGACTAGCGGTTCGAGAGACCCAGTACTTC. It translates to CASSQGLAVRETQYF.

The chain is built from TRBV28 and TRBJ2-4; no reliable D call. Germline lookup yields CDR1 MDHEN and CDR2 SYDVKM. V was trimmed by 4 bases and J by 0 bases, leaving 10 bases between them. The CDR3 is 15 residues long. This chain's CDR3 is CASSSPVVAKNIQYF. The CDR3 nucleotides are TGTGCCAGCAGTTCCCCAGTTGTAGCCAAAAACATTCAGTACTTC.

The chain recombines TRBV6-5 with TRBJ2-5; no clear D gene. Germline loops: CDR1 MNHEY, CDR2 SVGAGI. V was trimmed by 7 bases and J by 0 bases, leaving 9 bases between them. This CDR3 is 13 amino acids long. The DNA of the CDR3 is TGTGCCAGCACCTCCTTGTACCAAGAGACCCAGTACTTC. This gives the protein CASTSLYQETQYF.

The chain is built from TRBV19 and TRBJ1-1; TRBD1 aligns across 7 bases. The ends lost 6 bases at V and 5 bases at J; junction bases unmatched: 15. CDR3 length: 16 amino acids. Germline CDR1 and CDR2: LNHDA and SQIVND (reference sequence). CDR3 region: CASSSPRQGVGTEAFF. CDR3 nucleotide sequence: TGTGCCAGTAGCTCCCCTCGACAGGGCGTTGGGACTGAAGCTTTCTTT. Combining the CDR3 with reference TRBV19 and TRBJ1-1 gives the whole variable domain DGGITQSPKYLFRKEGQNVTLSCEQNLNHDAMYWYRQDPGQGLRLIYYSQIVNDFQKGDIAEGYSVSREKKESFPLTVTSAQKNPTAFYLCASSSPRQGVGTEAFFGQGTRLTVV.

This clone was seen only a few times. CDR3 bases: TGTGCCAGCAGCCCAACCGGCCGGGGACAGGGTTCCTACGAGCAGTACTTC. It encodes CASSPTGRGQGSYEQYF. This rearrangement joins TRBV5-6 to TRBJ2-7, with TRBD1 matching over 9 bases. Per germline, CDR1 SGHDT and CDR2 YYEEEE. The CDR3 spans 17 residues. Losses at the gene ends were 4 bases for V and 1 base for J; bases not matched to a gene: 12.

V usage is TRBV5-6 and J usage is TRBJ1-2, with D maybe TRBD1 (6 bases). Trimming removed 4 bases from V and 2 bases from J, with 9 bases in between. Germline V CDR1 and CDR2: SGHDT, YYEEEE. CDR3 length: 13 residues. The CDR3 loop is CASSPTGNYGYTF. CDR3 in DNA: TGTGCCAGCAGCCCGACAGGCAACTATGGCTACACCTTC.

This clone was picked up many times. This sample also contains other DNA sequences that code for the same CDR3. The chain combines TRBV18 with TRBJ1-1; D remains unclear. Trimming left V 0 bases short and J 1 base short, with 6 bases between. Germline V lookup: CDR1 KGHSH, CDR2 LQKENI. This CDR3 contains 14 residues. CDR3: CASSPPAGNTEAFF. DNA for the CDR3: TGTGCCAGCTCACCACCTGCCGGGAACACTGAAGCTTTCTTT.

J is TRBJ2-5 and V is TRBV5-4, with D possibly TRBD1 on 5 matching bases. CDR3 length: 15 residues. Germline V gene sequence: CDR1 SGHNT, CDR2 YYREEE (reference sequence). V was cut by 4 bases and J by 5 bases, with 18 bases left in between. The CDR3: CASSAQGAPGETQYF. Here the CDR3 DNA reads TGTGCCAGCAGCGCGCAAGGGGCTCCCGGGGAGACCCAGTACTTC.

The chain carries TRBV19 and TRBJ1-1; 8 bases line up with TRBD1. Losses at the gene ends were 3 bases for V and 5 bases for J; bases not matched to a gene: 5. The CDR3 has 14 residues. The germline V gene encodes CDR1 LNHDA and CDR2 SQIVND (reference sequence). The CDR3 spells CASSMDREDTEAFF. In nucleotides, the CDR3 is TGTGCCAGTAGTATGGACAGGGAGGATACTGAAGCTTTCTTT.

J is TRBJ2-5 and V is TRBV4-3, with D unresolved. Germline values: CDR1 LGHNA, CDR2 YSLEER. Trimming pared 4 bases from V and 5 bases from J, leaving 23 bases between. The CDR3 sequence is 17 residues long. DNA of the CDR3: TGCGCCAGCAGCCCGCCGTCGCTCCAGGAAAGTAGGGAGACCCAGTACTTC. It yields the protein CASSPPSLQESRETQYF.

This sequence joins TRBV5-5 and TRBJ2-2; a weak D match, TRBD2 (6 bases). This CDR3 is built from 15 residues. The V gene lost 2 bases and the J gene lost 4 bases, with 12 bases spanning the gap. The germline V gene encodes CDR1 SGHKS and CDR2 YYEKEE (reference sequence). Written as DNA, the CDR3 is TGTGCCAGCAGCTTCCGGGGACTCACCACCGGGGAGCTGTTTTTT. As protein: CASSFRGLTTGELFF. The full variable domain, its missing parts supplied by reference TRBV5-5 and TRBJ2-2, is DAGVTQSPTHLIKTRGQQVTLRCSPISGHKSVSWYQQVLGQGPQFIFQYYEKEERGRGNFPDRFSARQFPNYSSELNVNALLLGDSALYLCASSFRGLTTGELFFGEGSRLTVL.

The chain is built from TRBV5-1 and TRBJ2-3, with D tentatively TRBD1 (6 bases). The V gene lost 6 bases and the J gene lost 2 bases, with 16 bases spanning the gap. Germline V gene lookup returns CDR1 SGHRS and CDR2 YFSETQ. The CDR3 loop spans 15 amino acids. The CDR3 loop is CASTKSGQITDTQYF. The DNA of the CDR3 is TGCGCCAGCACCAAGTCAGGACAGATCACAGATACGCAGTATTTT.

V gene TRBV19 combines with J gene TRBJ1-3, with D perhaps TRBD1 (6 bases). This CDR3 region has 16 residues. Per germline, CDR1 LNHDA and CDR2 SQIVND (reference sequence). V lost 6 bases to trimming and J lost 0 bases, with 15 bases between them. CDR3 in DNA: TGTGCCAGTAGCCCCGGTCGAGGGGGCTCTGGAAACACCATATATTTT. It yields the protein CASSPGRGGSGNTIYF.

This clone was counted once. The V gene is TRBV5-5, the J gene TRBJ1-1, with a weak D call TRBD1 (6 bases). Trimming took off 1 base at V and 10 bases at J, with 17 bases between the two ends. The CDR3 runs to 14 residues. The V gene's germline CDR1 is SGHKS and CDR2 YYEKEE (reference sequence). This CDR3 is CASSLRDTSDGAFF. CDR3 sequence (DNA): TGTGCCAGCAGCTTGAGGGACACCTCTGACGGAGCTTTCTTT.

This chain joins TRBV7-6 and TRBJ2-5; 9 nucleotides match TRBD1. This CDR3 has 15 residues. V gave up 2 bases and J gave up 5 bases; unmatched junction bases: 6. The V gene's germline CDR1 is SGHVS and CDR2 FNYEAQ. As DNA, the CDR3 is TGTGCCAGCAGCTTAAGTACAGGGGGCTGGGAGACCCAGTACTTC. The encoded protein is CASSLSTGGWETQYF. Full variable domain (outside the CDR3, taken from reference TRBV7-6 and TRBJ2-5): GAGVSQSPRYKVTKRGQDVALRCDPISGHVSLYWYRQALGQGPEFLTYFNYEAQQDKSGLPNDRFSAERPEGSISTLTIQRTEQRDSAMYRCASSLSTGGWETQYFGPGTRLLVL.